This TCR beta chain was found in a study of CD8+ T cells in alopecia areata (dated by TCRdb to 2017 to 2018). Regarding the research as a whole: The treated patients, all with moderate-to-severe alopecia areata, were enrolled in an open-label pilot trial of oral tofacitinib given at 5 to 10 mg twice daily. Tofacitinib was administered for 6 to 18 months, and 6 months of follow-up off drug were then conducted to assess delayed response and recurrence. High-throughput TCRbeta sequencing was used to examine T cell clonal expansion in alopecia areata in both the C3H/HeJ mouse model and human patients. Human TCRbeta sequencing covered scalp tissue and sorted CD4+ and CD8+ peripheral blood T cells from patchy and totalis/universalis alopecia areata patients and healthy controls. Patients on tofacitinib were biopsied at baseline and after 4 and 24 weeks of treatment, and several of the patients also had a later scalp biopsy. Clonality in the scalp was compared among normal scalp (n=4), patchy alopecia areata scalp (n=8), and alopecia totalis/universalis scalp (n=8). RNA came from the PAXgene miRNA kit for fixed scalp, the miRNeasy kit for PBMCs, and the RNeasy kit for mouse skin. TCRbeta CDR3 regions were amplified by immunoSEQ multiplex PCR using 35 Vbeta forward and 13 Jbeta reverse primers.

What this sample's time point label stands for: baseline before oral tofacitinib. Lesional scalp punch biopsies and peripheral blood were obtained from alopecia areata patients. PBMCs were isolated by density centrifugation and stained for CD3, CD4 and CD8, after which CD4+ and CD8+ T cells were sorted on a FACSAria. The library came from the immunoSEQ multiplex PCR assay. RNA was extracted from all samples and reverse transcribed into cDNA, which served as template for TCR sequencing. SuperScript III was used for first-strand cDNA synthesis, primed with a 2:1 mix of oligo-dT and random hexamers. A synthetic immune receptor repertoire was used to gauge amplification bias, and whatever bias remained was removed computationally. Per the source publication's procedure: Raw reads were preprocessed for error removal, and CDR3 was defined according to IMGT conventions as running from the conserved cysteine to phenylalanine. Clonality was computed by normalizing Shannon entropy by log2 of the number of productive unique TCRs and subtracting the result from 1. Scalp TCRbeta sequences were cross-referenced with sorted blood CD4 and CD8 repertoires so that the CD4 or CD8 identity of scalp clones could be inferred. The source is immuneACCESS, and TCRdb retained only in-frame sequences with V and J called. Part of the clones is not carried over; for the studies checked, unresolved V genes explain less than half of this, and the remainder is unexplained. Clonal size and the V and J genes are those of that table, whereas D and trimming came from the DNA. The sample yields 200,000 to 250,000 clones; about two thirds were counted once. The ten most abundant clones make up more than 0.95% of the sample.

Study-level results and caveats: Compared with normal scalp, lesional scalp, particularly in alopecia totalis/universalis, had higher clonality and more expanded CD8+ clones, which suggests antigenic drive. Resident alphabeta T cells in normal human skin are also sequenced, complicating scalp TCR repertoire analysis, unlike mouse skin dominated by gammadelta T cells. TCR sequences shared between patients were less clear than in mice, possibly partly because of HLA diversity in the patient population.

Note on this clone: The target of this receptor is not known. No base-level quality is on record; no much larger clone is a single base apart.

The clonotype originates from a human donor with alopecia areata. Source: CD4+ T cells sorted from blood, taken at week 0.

In nucleotide form, the sequence is TGTGCCTGGGTGGGGACCGACTGGGGGACAGGGTCTTACGAGCAGTACTTC. The translation is CAWVGTDWGTGSYEQYF. This chain is built from TRBV30 and TRBJ2-7, with TRBD1 identical over 9 junction bases. The CDR3 contains 17 residues, cysteine and phenylalanine counted. The only DNA kept is the CDR3, 51 bases in frame from the first base. At the junction V is shortened by 5 bases and J by 4 bases; bases outside the gene matches: 18. The germline V gene (reference sequence) gives CDR1 as GTSNPN and CDR2 as SVGIG.